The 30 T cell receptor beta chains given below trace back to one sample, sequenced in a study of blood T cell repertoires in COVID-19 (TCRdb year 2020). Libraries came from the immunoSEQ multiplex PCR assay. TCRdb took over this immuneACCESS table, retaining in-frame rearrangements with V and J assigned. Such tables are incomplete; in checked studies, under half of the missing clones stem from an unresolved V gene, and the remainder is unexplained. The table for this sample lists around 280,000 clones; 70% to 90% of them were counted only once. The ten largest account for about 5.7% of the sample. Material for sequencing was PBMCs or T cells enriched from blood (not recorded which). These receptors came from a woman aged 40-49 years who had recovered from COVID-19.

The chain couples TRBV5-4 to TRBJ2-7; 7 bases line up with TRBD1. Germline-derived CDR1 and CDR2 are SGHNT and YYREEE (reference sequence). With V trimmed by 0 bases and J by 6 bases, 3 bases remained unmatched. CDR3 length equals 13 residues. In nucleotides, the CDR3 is TGTGCCAGCAGCTTGGAGACAGGGACCGAGCAGTACTTC. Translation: CASSLETGTEQYF.

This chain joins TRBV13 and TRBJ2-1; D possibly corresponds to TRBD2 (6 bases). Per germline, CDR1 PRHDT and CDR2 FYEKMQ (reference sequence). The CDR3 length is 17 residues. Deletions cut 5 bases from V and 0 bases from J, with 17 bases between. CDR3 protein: CASSTVGLASSYNEQFF. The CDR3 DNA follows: TGTGCCAGCAGCACCGTGGGACTCGCTAGCTCCTACAATGAGCAGTTCTTC.

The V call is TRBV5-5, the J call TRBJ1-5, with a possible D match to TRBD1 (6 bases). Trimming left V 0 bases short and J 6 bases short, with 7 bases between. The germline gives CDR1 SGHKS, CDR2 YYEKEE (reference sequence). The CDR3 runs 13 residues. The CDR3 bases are TGTGCCAGCAGCTTGGTGGGGGCTCAGCCCCAGCATTTT. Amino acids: CASSLVGAQPQHF.

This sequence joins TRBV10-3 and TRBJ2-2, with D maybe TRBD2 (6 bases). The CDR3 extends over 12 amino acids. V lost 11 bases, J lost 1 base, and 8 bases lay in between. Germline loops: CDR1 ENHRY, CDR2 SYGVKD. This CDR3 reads CASSVNTGELFF. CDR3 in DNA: TGTGCCTCTAGCGTGAACACCGGGGAGCTGTTTTTT.

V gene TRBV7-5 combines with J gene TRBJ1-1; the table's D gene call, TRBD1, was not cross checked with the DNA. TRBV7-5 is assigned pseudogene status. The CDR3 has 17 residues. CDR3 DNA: TGTGCCAGAAGCTCCAGACCCCAGGGGGCGATGAACACTGAAGCTTTCTTT. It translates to CARSSRPQGAMNTEAFF.

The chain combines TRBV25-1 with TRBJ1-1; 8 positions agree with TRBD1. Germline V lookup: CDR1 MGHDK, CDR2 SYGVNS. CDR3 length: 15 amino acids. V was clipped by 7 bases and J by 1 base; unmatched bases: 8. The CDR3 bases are TGTGCCAGCAACCGGCAGGGGGCGTCGAACACTGAAGCTTTCTTT. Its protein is CASNRQGASNTEAFF.

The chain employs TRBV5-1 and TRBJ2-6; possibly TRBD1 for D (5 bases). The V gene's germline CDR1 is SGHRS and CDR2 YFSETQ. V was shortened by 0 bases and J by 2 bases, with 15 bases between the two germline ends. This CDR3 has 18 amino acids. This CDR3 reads CASSLVVQGATGANVLTF. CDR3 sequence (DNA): TGCGCCAGCAGCTTGGTAGTCCAGGGTGCTACTGGGGCCAACGTCCTGACTTTC.

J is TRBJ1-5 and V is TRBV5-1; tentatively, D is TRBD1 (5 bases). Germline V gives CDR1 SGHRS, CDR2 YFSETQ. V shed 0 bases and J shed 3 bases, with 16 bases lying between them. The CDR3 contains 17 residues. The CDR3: CASSLGAGKGDNQPQHF. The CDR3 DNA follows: TGCGCCAGCAGCTTGGGGGCAGGGAAGGGTGACAATCAGCCCCAGCATTTT.

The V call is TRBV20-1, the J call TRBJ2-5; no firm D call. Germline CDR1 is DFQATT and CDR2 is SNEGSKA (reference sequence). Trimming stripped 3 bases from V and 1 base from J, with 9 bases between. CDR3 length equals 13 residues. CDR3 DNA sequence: TGCAGTGCTAGTCAGATGCCCCAAGAGACCCAGTACTTC. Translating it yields CSASQMPQETQYF.

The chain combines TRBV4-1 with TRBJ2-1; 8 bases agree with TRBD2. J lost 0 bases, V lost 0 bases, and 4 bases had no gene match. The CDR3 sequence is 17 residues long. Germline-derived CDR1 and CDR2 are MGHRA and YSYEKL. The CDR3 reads CASSQETSESSYNEQFF. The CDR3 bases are TGCGCCAGCAGCCAAGAGACTAGCGAGAGCTCCTACAATGAGCAGTTCTTC.

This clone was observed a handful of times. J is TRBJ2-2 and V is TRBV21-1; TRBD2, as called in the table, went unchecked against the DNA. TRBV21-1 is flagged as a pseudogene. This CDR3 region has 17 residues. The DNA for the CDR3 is TGTGCCAGCAGCAAAGGGACTAGCGGGAGGGACACCGGGGAGCTGTTTTTT. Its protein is CASSKGTSGRDTGELFF.

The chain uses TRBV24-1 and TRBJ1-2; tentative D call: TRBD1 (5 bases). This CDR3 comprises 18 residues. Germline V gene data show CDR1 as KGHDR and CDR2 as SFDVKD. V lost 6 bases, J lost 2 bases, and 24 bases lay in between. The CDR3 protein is CATSSFSDGDYGNYGYTF. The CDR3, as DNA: TGTGCCACCAGTTCCTTTTCGGACGGGGACTATGGAAACTATGGCTACACCTTC.

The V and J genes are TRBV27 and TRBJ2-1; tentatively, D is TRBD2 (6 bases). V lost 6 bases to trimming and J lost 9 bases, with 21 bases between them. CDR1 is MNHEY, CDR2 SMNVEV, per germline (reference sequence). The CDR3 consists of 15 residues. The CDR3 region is CASSRGTRHSGEQFF. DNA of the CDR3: TGTGCCAGCAGCCGCGGGACTCGCCATTCCGGTGAGCAGTTCTTC.

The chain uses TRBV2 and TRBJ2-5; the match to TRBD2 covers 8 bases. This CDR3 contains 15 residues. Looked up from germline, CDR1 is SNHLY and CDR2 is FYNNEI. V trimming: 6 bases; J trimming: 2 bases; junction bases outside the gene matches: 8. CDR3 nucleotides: TGTGCCAGCAGCCTACTAGCGGCAATGCAAGAGACCCAGTACTTC. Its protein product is CASSLLAAMQETQYF.

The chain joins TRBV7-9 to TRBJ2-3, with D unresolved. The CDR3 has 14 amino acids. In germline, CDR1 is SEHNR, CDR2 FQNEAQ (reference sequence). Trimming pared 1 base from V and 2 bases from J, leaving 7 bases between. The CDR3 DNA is TGTGCCAGCAGCTTAGAGCGCTTCACAGATACGCAGTATTTT. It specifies CASSLERFTDTQYF. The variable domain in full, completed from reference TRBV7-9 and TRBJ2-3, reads DTGVSQNPRHKITKRGQNVTFRCDPISEHNRLYWYRQTLGQGPEFLTYFQNEAQLEKSRLLSDRFSAERPKGSFSTLEIQRTEQGDSAMYLCASSLERFTDTQYFGPGTRLTVL.

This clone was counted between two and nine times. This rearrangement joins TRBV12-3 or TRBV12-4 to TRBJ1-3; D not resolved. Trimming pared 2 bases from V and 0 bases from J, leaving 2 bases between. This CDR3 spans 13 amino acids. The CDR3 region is CASSLRSGNTIYF. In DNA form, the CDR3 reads TGTGCCAGCAGTTTACGCTCTGGAAACACCATATATTTT.

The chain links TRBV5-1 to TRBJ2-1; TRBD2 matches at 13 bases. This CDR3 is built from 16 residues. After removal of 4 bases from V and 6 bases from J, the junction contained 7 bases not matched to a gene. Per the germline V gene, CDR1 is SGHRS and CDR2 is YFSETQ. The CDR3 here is CASSESGTSGINEQFF. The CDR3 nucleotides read TGCGCCAGCAGCGAATCCGGGACTAGCGGGATCAATGAGCAGTTCTTC.

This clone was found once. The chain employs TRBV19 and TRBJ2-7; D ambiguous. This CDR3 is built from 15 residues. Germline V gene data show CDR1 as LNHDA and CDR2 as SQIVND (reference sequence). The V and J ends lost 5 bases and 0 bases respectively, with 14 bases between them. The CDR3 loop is CASSPGHGSSYEQYF. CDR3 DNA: TGTGCCAGTAGTCCAGGTCACGGCAGCTCCTACGAGCAGTACTTC.

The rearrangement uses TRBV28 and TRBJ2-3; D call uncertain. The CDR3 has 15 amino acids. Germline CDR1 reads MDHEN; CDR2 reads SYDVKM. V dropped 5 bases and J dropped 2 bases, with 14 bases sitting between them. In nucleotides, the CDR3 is TGTGCCAGCAGTAACCTAGGTATTGCCACAGATACGCAGTATTTT. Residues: CASSNLGIATDTQYF.

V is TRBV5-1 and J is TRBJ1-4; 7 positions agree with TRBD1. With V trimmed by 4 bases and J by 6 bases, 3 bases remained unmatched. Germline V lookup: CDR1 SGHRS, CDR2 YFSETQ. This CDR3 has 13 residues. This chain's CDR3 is CASSPGQYEKLFF. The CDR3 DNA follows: TGCGCCAGCAGCCCGGGACAGTATGAAAAACTGTTTTTT.

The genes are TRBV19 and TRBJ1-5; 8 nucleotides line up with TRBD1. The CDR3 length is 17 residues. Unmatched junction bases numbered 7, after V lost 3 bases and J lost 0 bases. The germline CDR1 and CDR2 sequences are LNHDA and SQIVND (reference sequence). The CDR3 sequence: CASSMGTGLYSNQPQHF. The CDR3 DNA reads TGTGCCAGTAGTATGGGGACAGGCCTTTATAGCAATCAGCCCCAGCATTTT.

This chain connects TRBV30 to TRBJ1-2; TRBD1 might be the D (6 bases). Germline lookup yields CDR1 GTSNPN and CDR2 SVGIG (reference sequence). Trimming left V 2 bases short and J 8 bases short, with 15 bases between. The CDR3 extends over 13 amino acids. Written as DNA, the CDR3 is TGTGCCTGGAGTACAGGGCCCACTCGGGGCTACACCTTC. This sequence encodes CAWSTGPTRGYTF.

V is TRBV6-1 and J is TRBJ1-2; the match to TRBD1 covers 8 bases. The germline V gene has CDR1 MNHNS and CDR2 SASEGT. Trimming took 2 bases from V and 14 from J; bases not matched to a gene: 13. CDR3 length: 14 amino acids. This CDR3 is CASSETPLQGAPTF. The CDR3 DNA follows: TGTGCCAGCAGTGAAACCCCTTTGCAGGGGGCGCCGACCTTC.

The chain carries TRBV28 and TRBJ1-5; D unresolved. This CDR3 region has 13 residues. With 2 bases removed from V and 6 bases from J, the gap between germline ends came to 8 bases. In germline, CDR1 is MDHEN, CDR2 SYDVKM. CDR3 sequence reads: CASSLGGSQPQHF. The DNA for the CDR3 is TGTGCCAGCAGTTTAGGAGGGTCTCAGCCCCAGCATTTT. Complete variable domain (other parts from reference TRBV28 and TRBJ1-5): DVKVTQSSRYLVKRTGEKVFLECVQDMDHENMFWYRQDPGLGLRLIYFSYDVKMKEKGDIPEGYSVSREKKERFSLILESASTNQTSMYLCASSLGGSQPQHFGDGTRLSIL.

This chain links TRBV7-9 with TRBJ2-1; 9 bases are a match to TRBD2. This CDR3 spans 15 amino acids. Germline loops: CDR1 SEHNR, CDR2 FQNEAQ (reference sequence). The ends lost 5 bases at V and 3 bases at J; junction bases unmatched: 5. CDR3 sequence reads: CASSQTSGHYNEQFF. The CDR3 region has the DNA TGTGCCAGCAGCCAGACTAGCGGCCACTACAATGAGCAGTTCTTC.

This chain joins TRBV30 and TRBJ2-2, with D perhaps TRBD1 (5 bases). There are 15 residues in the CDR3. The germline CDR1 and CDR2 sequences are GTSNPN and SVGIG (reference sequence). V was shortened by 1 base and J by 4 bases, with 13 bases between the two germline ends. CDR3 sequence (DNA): TGTGCCTGGAGTGCACAGGCAAGGATCACCGGGGAGCTGTTTTTT. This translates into CAWSAQARITGELFF.

CDR3 loop: CASSPAGQGYNEQFF. The CDR3 nucleotides read TGTGCCAGCAGTCCAGCGGGACAGGGGTACAATGAGCAGTTCTTC. The chain links TRBV28 to TRBJ2-1, with TRBD1 matching over 10 bases. From germline, CDR1 is MDHEN and CDR2 SYDVKM. After removal of 5 bases from V and 4 bases from J, the junction contained 5 bases not matched to a gene. The CDR3 runs 15 residues.

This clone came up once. The CDR3 loop reads CASSRSSQGTNEKLFF. The CDR3 DNA follows: TGTGCCAGCAGTCGATCCTCCCAGGGAACTAATGAAAAACTGTTTTTT. This chain connects TRBV27 to TRBJ1-4; a weak D match, TRBD1 (5 bases). CDR1 and CDR2 from the germline V gene are MNHEY and SMNVEV (reference sequence). Trimming left V 5 bases short and J 1 base short, with 14 bases between. This CDR3 has 16 amino acids. The full variable domain, its missing parts supplied by reference TRBV27 and TRBJ1-4, is EAQVTQNPRYLITVTGKKLTVTCSQNMNHEYMSWYRQDPGLGLRQIYYSMNVEVTDKGDVPEGYKVSRKEKRNFPLILESPSPNQTSLYFCASSRSSQGTNEKLFFGSGTQLSVL.

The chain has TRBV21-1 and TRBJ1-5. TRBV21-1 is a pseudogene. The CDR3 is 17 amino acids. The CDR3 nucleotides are TGTGCCAGCAGCAAAGCGCTGGTCACTCCTAGCAATCAGCCCCAGCATTTT. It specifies CASSKALVTPSNQPQHF.

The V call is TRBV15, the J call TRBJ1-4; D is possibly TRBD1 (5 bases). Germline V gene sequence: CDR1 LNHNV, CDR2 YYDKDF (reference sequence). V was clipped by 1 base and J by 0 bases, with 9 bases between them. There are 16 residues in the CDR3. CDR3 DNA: TGTGCCACCAGCAGAGTGGGGGGTACAACTAATGAAAAACTGTTTTTT. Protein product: CATSRVGGTTNEKLFF.